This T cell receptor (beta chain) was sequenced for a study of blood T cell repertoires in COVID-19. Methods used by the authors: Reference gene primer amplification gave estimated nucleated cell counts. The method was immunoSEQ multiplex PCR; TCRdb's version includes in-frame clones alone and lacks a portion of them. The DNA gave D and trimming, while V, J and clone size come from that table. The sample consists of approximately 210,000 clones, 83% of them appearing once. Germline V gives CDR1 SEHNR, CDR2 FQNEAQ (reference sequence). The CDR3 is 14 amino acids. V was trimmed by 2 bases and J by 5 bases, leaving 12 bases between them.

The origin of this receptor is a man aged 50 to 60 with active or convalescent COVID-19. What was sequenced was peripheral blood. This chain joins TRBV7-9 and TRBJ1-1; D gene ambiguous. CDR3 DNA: TGTGCCAGCAGCTTATCGGGGTACTCGACTGAAGCTTTCTTT. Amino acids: CASSLSGYSTEAFF.